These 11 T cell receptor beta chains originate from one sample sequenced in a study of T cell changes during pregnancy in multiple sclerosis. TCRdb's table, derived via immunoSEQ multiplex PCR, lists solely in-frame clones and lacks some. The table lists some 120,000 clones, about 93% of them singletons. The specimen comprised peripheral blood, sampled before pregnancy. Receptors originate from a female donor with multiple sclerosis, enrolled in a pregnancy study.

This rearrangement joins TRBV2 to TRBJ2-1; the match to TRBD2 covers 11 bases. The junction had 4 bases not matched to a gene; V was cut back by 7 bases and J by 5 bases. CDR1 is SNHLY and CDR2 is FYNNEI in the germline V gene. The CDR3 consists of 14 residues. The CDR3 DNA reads TGTGCCAGCATAGCGGGAGGGCCAAACAATGAGCAGTTCTTC. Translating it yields CASIAGGPNNEQFF.

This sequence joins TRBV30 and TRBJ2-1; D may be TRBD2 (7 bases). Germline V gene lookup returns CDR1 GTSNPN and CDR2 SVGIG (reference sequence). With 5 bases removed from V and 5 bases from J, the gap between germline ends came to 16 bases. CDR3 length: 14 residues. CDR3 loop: CAWGGAGRDNEQFF. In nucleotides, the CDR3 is TGTGCCTGGGGGGGGGCGGGACGAGACAATGAGCAGTTCTTC.

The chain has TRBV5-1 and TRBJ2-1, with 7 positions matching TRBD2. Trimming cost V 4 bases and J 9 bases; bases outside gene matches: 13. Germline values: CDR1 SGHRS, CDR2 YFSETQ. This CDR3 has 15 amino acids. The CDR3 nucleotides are TGCGCCAGCAGCCTCATGGGAGGGGAGGGCGGTGAGCAGTTCTTC. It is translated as CASSLMGGEGGEQFF.

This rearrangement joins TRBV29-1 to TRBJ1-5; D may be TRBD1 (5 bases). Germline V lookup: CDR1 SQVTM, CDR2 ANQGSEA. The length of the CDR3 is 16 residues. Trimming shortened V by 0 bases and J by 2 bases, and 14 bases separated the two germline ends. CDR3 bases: TGCAGCGTTGAAGATCCGGGCCCCAGGGGCAATCAGCCCCAGCATTTT. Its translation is CSVEDPGPRGNQPQHF. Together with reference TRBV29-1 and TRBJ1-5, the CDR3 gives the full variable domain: SAVISQKPSRDICQRGTSLTIQCQVDSQVTMMFWYRQQPGQSLTLIATANQGSEATYESGFVIDKFPISRPNLTFSTLTVSNMSPEDSSIYLCSVEDPGPRGNQPQHFGDGTRLSIL.

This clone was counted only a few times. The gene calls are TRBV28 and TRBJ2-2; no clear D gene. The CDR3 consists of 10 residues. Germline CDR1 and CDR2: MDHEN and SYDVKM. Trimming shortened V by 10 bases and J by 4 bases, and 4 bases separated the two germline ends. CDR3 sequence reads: CATSTGELFF. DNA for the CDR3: TGTGCCACCTCCACCGGGGAGCTGTTTTTT.

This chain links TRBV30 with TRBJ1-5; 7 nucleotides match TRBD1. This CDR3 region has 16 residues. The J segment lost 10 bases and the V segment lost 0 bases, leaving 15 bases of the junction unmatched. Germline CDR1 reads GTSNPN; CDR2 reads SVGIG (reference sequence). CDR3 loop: CAWSVHRGRGSGPQHF. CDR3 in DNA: TGTGCCTGGAGTGTACACCGTGGCAGGGGGAGTGGACCCCAGCATTTT.

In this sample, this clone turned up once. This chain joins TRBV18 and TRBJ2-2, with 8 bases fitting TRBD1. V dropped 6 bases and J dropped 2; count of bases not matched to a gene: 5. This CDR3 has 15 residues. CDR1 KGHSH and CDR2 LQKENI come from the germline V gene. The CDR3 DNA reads TGTGCCAGCTCCCCTGGGACAGGTAACACCGGGGAGCTGTTTTTT. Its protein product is CASSPGTGNTGELFF.

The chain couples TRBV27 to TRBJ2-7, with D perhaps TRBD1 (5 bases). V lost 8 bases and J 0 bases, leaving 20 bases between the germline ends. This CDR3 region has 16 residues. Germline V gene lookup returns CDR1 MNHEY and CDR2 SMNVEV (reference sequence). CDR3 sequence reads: CASHRQFSSNSYEQYF. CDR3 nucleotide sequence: TGTGCCAGCCATCGACAGTTTTCCTCCAACTCCTACGAGCAGTACTTC.

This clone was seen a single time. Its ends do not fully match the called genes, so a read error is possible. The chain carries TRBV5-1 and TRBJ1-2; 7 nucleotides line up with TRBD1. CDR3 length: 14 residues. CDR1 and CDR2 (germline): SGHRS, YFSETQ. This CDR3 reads CASGLGQTNYGYTF. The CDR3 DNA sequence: TGCGCCAGCGGCTTGGGACAGACGAACTATGGCTACACCTTC.

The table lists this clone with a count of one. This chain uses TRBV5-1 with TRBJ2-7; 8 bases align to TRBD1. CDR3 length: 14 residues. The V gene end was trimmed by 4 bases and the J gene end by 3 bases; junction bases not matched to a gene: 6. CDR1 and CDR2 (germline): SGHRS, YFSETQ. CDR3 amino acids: CASSPVGQDYEQYF. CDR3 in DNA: TGCGCCAGCAGCCCGGTGGGACAGGACTACGAGCAGTACTTC.

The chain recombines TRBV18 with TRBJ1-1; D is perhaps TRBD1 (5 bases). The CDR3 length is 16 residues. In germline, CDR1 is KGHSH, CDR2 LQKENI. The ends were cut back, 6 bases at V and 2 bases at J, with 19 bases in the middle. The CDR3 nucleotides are TGTGCCAGCTCTTCCCTCGGGGGGAGGGTTAACACTGAAGCTTTCTTT. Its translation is CASSSLGGRVNTEAFF.